These 22 T cell receptor beta chains share one sample of origin, sequenced in a study of blood T cell repertoires in COVID-19. Profiled with immunoSEQ multiplex PCR; TCRdb holds only in-frame clones, not every one. The table includes some 150,000 clones, about 87% detected once. The specimen sequenced was peripheral blood. The origin of the receptors is a man in his fifties with active COVID-19.

The J gene is TRBJ1-1, the V gene TRBV21-1; the D call TRBD1 from the table was never checked on the DNA. TRBV21-1 is noted as a pseudogene. CDR3 size: 14 residues. The CDR3 protein is CASSRQQGNTEAFF. In nucleotides, the CDR3 is TGTGCCAGCAGCCGCCAACAGGGGAACACTGAAGCTTTCTTT.

This clone was seen a handful of times. The chain recombines TRBV2 with TRBJ2-7; 9 bases match TRBD1. Trimming removed 7 bases from V and 7 bases from J; junction bases left unmatched: 17. This CDR3 has 16 residues. Germline V gives CDR1 SNHLY, CDR2 FYNNEI. Written as DNA, the CDR3 is TGTGCCAGCACTTTTGGACCGGGACAGGGAGCGAGAGAGCAGTACTTC. Amino acid sequence: CASTFGPGQGAREQYF.

The chain is built from TRBV7-2 and TRBJ1-6, with D possibly TRBD1 on 6 matching bases. The germline V gene has CDR1 SGHTA and CDR2 FQGNSA. The V gene lost 5 bases and the J gene lost 10 bases, with 18 bases spanning the gap. This CDR3 is built from 15 residues. The CDR3 region has the DNA TGTGCCAGCAGCCGGGACACCCTCTTGGGATCACCCCTCCACTTT. The encoded protein is CASSRDTLLGSPLHF.

The chain joins TRBV10-3 to TRBJ1-2, with a weak D call TRBD1 (5 bases). Trimming stripped 3 bases from V and 4 bases from J, with 12 bases between. Germline CDR1 reads ENHRY; CDR2 reads SYGVKD. This CDR3 is built from 14 residues. In DNA form, the CDR3 reads TGTGCCATCAGTGATGGGCAGGGTGGCTATGGCTACACCTTC. Encoded protein: CAISDGQGGYGYTF.

The chain is built from TRBV11-2 and TRBJ1-4; D might be TRBD1 (6 bases). CDR3 length equals 16 residues. V lost 4 bases, J lost 0 bases, and 12 bases lay in between. Germline V gives CDR1 SGHAT, CDR2 FQNNGV. Here the CDR3 reads CASSWGRGPTNEKLFF. As DNA, the CDR3 is TGTGCCAGCAGCTGGGGCAGGGGTCCAACTAATGAAAAACTGTTTTTT.

The chain is built from TRBV7-2 and TRBJ2-1; 7 bases map to TRBD1. This CDR3 has 14 amino acids. V trimming: 2 bases; J trimming: 7 bases; junction bases outside the gene matches: 5. The germline CDR1 and CDR2 sequences are SGHTA and FQGNSA. CDR3 sequence (DNA): TGTGCCAGCAGCTTAAGTGTGACAGGGAATGAGCAGTTCTTC. Its translation is CASSLSVTGNEQFF.

The sample holds one count of this clone. The chain couples TRBV19 to TRBJ1-2; TRBD1 aligns across 8 bases. The germline gives CDR1 LNHDA, CDR2 SQIVND (reference sequence). The CDR3 has 15 residues. Trimming took 1 base from V and 4 from J; bases not matched to a gene: 5. The CDR3 DNA reads TGTGCCAGTAGTATAGCCGGACAGGGCAGCTATGGCTACACCTTC. Protein sequence: CASSIAGQGSYGYTF.

The rearrangement links TRBV7-9 to TRBJ2-3; 9 bases fit TRBD1. Germline CDR1 SEHNR, CDR2 FQNEAQ (reference sequence). After removal of 5 bases from V and 1 base from J, the junction contained 7 bases not matched to a gene. The CDR3 is 16 amino acids. DNA for the CDR3: TGTGCCAGCAGCCTAACGACAGGGGGAGGCACAGATACGCAGTATTTT. Its translation: CASSLTTGGGTDTQYF.

The gene calls are TRBV9 and TRBJ2-3, with TRBD1 matching over 9 bases. The CDR3 length is 17 residues. V dropped 4 bases and J dropped 4; count of bases not matched to a gene: 13. Germline V gene data show CDR1 as SGDLS and CDR2 as YYNGEE. CDR3 amino acids: CASSLHPGQGGPDTQYF. CDR3 coding DNA: TGTGCCAGCAGCCTCCACCCGGGACAGGGAGGCCCAGATACGCAGTATTTT. The whole variable domain, remainder taken from reference TRBV9 and TRBJ2-3, is DSGVTQTPKHLITATGQRVTLRCSPRSGDLSVYWYQQSLDQGLQFLIQYYNGEERAKGNILERFSAQQFPDLHSELNLSSLELGDSALYFCASSLHPGQGGPDTQYFGPGTRLTVL.

The gene calls are TRBV30 and TRBJ2-3; TRBD1 matches 7 bases. The junction had 16 bases not matched to a gene; V was cut back by 4 bases and J by 0 bases. The germline V gene has CDR1 GTSNPN and CDR2 SVGIG (reference sequence). This CDR3 has 18 amino acids. The CDR3 is CAWNPGQNRGYSTDTQYF. The CDR3 DNA reads TGTGCCTGGAACCCCGGTCAGAACAGGGGATATAGCACAGATACGCAGTATTTT.

This clone was picked up one time. This sequence joins TRBV27 and TRBJ1-1; the D gene is possibly TRBD1 (5 bases). The CDR3 is 15 amino acids. Trimming left V 6 bases short and J 4 bases short, with 18 bases between. Germline V gene lookup returns CDR1 MNHEY and CDR2 SMNVEV (reference sequence). Written as DNA, the CDR3 is TGTGCCAGCAGCCCAGCGGGAGGGGCGGTCACTGAAGCTTTCTTT. Residues: CASSPAGGAVTEAFF.

The CDR3, as DNA: TGCGCCAGCAGCCAAGTCTCACGACTAGCGGGGGGGAGTGAGCAGTTCTTC. This translates into CASSQVSRLAGGSEQFF. The gene calls are TRBV4-1 and TRBJ2-1; the match to TRBD2 covers 14 bases. The CDR3 loop spans 17 amino acids. V gave up 1 base and J gave up 9 bases; unmatched junction bases: 8. Per germline, CDR1 MGHRA and CDR2 YSYEKL.

The chain couples TRBV4-2 to TRBJ2-3; TRBD2 might be the D (7 bases). Germline V lookup: CDR1 LGHNA, CDR2 YNFKEQ. The germline V and J ends were trimmed by 3 bases and 2 bases, with 15 bases remaining between them. The CDR3 extends over 16 amino acids. CDR3 in DNA: TGTGCCAGCAGCCAGGGTCGGGGGGCCAACACAGATACGCAGTATTTT. This gives the protein CASSQGRGANTDTQYF.

The chain is built from TRBV7-9 and TRBJ2-7; 7 bases match TRBD1. CDR3 length: 13 amino acids. The V segment lost 5 bases and the J segment 6 bases; nucleotides outside the gene matches: 7. Germline CDR1 and CDR2: SEHNR and FQNEAQ (reference sequence). CDR3 protein: CASSPNSGGEQYF. In DNA, the CDR3 is TGTGCCAGCAGCCCTAACTCAGGGGGCGAGCAGTACTTC.

This chain connects TRBV4-2 to TRBJ1-5; TRBD1 matches at 9 bases. Trimming took 4 bases from V and 3 from J; bases not matched to a gene: 4. There are 15 residues in the CDR3. Germline loops: CDR1 LGHNA, CDR2 YNFKEQ. CDR3 sequence (DNA): TGTGCCAGCAGCCTCCGGACAGGGGACAATCAGCCCCAGCATTTT. Protein sequence: CASSLRTGDNQPQHF.

The chain carries TRBV2 and TRBJ2-1; D might be TRBD1 (5 bases). Germline V CDR1 and CDR2: SNHLY, FYNNEI. The CDR3 spans 14 residues. V lost 4 bases to trimming and J lost 4 bases, with 11 bases between them. The CDR3 sequence: CASSVQERYNEQFF. The CDR3 DNA is TGTGCCAGCAGTGTACAGGAAAGGTACAATGAGCAGTTCTTC.

The chain couples TRBV5-1 to TRBJ2-5; 12 bases align to TRBD2. Germline-derived CDR1 and CDR2 are SGHRS and YFSETQ. Trimming cost V 4 bases and J 5 bases; bases outside gene matches: 9. The CDR3 covers 16 residues. The CDR3 is CASSATSGGTGETQYF. CDR3 nucleotide sequence: TGCGCCAGCAGCGCGACTAGCGGGGGAACGGGTGAGACCCAGTACTTC. The full variable domain, with the rest looked up from reference TRBV5-1 and TRBJ2-5, is KAGVTQTPRYLIKTRGQQVTLSCSPISGHRSVSWYQQTPGQGLQFLFEYFSETQRNKGNFPGRFSGRQFSNSRSEMNVSTLELGDSALYLCASSATSGGTGETQYFGPGTRLLVL.

The chain employs TRBV18 and TRBJ1-1; the D gene is possibly TRBD1 (5 bases). The CDR3 extends over 15 amino acids. V was trimmed by 3 bases and J by 3 bases, leaving 14 bases between them. The germline CDR1 and CDR2 sequences are KGHSH and LQKENI. CDR3 protein: CASSPSDSFYTEAFF. CDR3 nucleotides: TGTGCCAGCTCACCGAGCGACAGCTTTTACACTGAAGCTTTCTTT.

The V and J genes are TRBV27 and TRBJ1-4; 9 bases align to TRBD1. The junction had 4 bases not matched to a gene; V was cut back by 10 bases and J by 4 bases. Germline loops: CDR1 MNHEY, CDR2 SMNVEV (reference sequence). CDR3 size: 13 residues. This chain's CDR3 is CATRTGVNEKLFF. In DNA, the CDR3 is TGTGCCACCCGGACAGGGGTTAATGAAAAACTGTTTTTT.

In this sample, this clone turned up once. V and J are TRBV11-3 and TRBJ2-3; 7 positions match TRBD1. The CDR3 is made up of 14 amino acids. CDR1 is SGHNT and CDR2 is YENEEA in the germline V gene. Germline trimming cut 2 bases from V and 4 bases from J; bases unmatched to any gene: 3. The CDR3 is CASSLWQGADTQYF. The CDR3 DNA follows: TGTGCCAGCAGCTTATGGCAGGGGGCAGATACGCAGTATTTT.

This clone was counted a single time. The V call is TRBV7-3, the J call TRBJ2-4; D perhaps matches TRBD2 (7 bases). There are 13 residues in the CDR3. Germline V gene lookup returns CDR1 SGHTA and CDR2 FQGTGA. The ends were cut back, 5 bases at V and 9 bases at J, with 14 bases in the middle. The CDR3, as DNA: TGTGCCAGCAGCCCTGGGGGGGCCCCCATTCAGTACTTC. This encodes CASSPGGAPIQYF. The whole variable domain, remainder taken from reference TRBV7-3 and TRBJ2-4, is GAGVSQTPSNKVTEKGKYVELRCDPISGHTALYWYRQSLGQGPEFLIYFQGTGAADDSGLPNDRFFAVRPEGSVSTLKIQRTERGDSAVYLCASSPGGAPIQYFGAGTRLSVL.

The chain recombines TRBV10-3 with TRBJ2-2, with unresolved D. Germline loops: CDR1 ENHRY, CDR2 SYGVKD. The CDR3 spans 12 residues. V dropped 6 bases and J dropped 6 bases, with 8 bases sitting between them. This CDR3 reads CAIRRTAGELFF. The CDR3 coding sequence is TGTGCCATCAGGAGAACGGCCGGGGAGCTGTTTTTT.